This TCR beta chain comes out of a study of tumor-infiltrating lymphocytes in primary liver carcinoma. Regarding the study as a whole: Lower overlap was observed for tumor-adjacent and tumor-blood pairs relative to tumor region pairs. Tumor samples exhibited a significantly greater top-250-clone fraction than blood samples (p = 0.039).

A word on this clonotype: Its antigen is currently unknown. One end of the junction varies from germline; a read error may be responsible.

The study co-extracted DNA and RNA from around 20-30 mg of unsorted bulk tissue. The CDR3 extends over 14 amino acids. Germline lookup yields CDR1 SGHAT and CDR2 FQNNGV. TCR beta cDNA was prepared out of 500 ng total RNA by means of a constant-region primer. Library construction for TCR beta comprised three nested multiplex PCR rounds performed with slightly modified ARM-PCR. Forward primers for TRBV1-TRBV30 and a C-beta reverse primer served the first two PCR rounds, at around 9 cycles each. TCRdb fed the multiplex PCR reads into MiXCR, producing one record per CDR3 protein. This sample yields approximately 110,000 distinct CDR3 sequences, of which 50% to 65% are seen a single time; around 9% belongs to the top ten.

The rearrangement uses TRBV11-2 and TRBJ2-1, with a possible D match to TRBD2 (5 bases). The sequence was collected from an older woman with primary liver carcinoma and hepatitis B virus infection. Source material: liver tumor tissue from sampling region 1. Described subset: tumor region T1, superior pole. The CDR3 loop is CVSKTTGTYNEQFF. DNA of the CDR3: TGTGTCAGCAAGACTACCGGGACCTACAATGAGCAGTTCTTC. Looking up the rest from reference TRBV11-2 and TRBJ2-1 gives the full variable domain: EAGVAQSPRYKIIEKRQSVAFWCNPISGHATLYWYQQILGQGPKLLIQFQNNGVVDDSQLPKDRFSAERLKGVDSTLKIQPAKLEDSAVYLCVSKTTGTYNEQFFGPGTRLTVL.